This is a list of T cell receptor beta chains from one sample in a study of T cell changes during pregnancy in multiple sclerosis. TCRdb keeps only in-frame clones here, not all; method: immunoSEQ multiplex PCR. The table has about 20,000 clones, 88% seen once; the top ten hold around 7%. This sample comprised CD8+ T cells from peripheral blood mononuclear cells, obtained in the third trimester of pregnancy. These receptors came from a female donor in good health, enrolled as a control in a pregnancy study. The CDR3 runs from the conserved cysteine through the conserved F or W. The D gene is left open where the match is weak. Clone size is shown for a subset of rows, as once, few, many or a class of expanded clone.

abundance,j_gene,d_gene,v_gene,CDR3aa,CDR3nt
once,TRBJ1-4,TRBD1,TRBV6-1,CASSEGDRGGEKLFF,TGTGCCAGCAGTGAGGGGGACAGGGGAGGCGAAAAACTGTTTTTT
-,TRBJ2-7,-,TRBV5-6,CASSLRLGGGAYEQYF,TGTGCCAGCAGCTTGCGTCTAGGGGGGGGAGCGTACGAGCAGTACTTC
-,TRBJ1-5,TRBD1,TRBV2,CASRPGQGSSNQPQHF,TGTGCCAGCAGACCGGGACAGGGTTCTAGCAATCAGCCCCAGCATTTT
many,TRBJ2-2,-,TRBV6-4,CASSDRGTGELFF,TGTGCCAGCAGTGACAGGGGCACCGGGGAGCTGTTTTTT
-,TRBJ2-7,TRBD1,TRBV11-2,CASSLGTGRYEQYF,TGTGCCAGCAGCCTCGGGACAGGAAGGTACGAGCAGTACTTC
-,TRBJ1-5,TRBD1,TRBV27,CASKPGTGGSQPQHF,TGTGCCAGCAAGCCCGGGACAGGGGGAAGTCAGCCCCAGCATTTT
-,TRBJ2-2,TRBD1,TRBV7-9,CASSIPLDRGSNTGELFF,TGTGCCAGCAGCATACCCCTCGACAGGGGGTCTAACACCGGGGAGCTGTTTTTT
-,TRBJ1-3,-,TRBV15,CATSRRGAGSGNTIYF,TGTGCCACCAGCAGGCGCGGGGCTGGCTCTGGAAACACCATATATTTT
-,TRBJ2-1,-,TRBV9,CASSVPGRSEQFF,TGTGCCAGCAGCGTCCCCGGTCGTAGTGAGCAGTTCTTC
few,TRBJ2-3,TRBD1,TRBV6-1,CASSGVAGGPDTQYF,TGTGCCAGCAGTGGGGTTGCAGGGGGCCCAGATACGCAGTATTTT
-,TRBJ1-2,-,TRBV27,CASSLVGGSLYGYTF,TGTGCCAGCAGTTTAGTAGGAGGTTCCCTATATGGCTACACCTTC
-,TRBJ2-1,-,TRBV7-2,CASSLLPTGEQFF,TGTGCCAGCAGCCTATTACCCACCGGGGAGCAGTTCTTC
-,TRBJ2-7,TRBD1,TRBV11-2,CASSLGRGPHYEQYF,TGTGCCAGCAGCTTAGGAAGGGGGCCACACTACGAGCAGTACTTC
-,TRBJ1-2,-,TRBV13,CASSLLGANYGYTF,TGTGCCAGCAGCTTACTAGGGGCTAACTATGGCTACACCTTC
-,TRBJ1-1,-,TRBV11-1,CASSLGGRLMNTEAFF,TGTGCCAGCAGCTTAGGCGGGCGGCTCATGAACACTGAAGCTTTCTTT
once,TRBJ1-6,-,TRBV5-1,CASSLYDLSFTYNSPLHF,TGCGCCAGCAGCTTGTACGACCTTAGCTTCACCTATAATTCACCCCTCCACTTT
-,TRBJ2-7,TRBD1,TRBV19,CASSAGTVNEQYF,TGTGCCAGTAGTGCCGGGACAGTTAACGAGCAGTACTTC
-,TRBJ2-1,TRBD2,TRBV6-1,CAGEAGEFDNEQFF,TGTGCCGGAGAAGCGGGAGAATTCGACAATGAGCAGTTCTTC
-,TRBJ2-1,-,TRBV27,CASSSTLDGYNEQFF,TGTGCCAGCAGTTCGACCCTAGACGGCTACAATGAGCAGTTCTTC
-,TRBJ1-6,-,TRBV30,CAWNRFNSPLHF,TGTGCCTGGAACAGATTTAATTCACCCCTCCACTTT
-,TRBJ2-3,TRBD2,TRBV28,CASSPTAGVTDTQYF,TGTGCCAGCAGTCCCACCGCGGGAGTCACAGATACGCAGTATTTT
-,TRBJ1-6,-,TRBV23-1,CAPVNPGGFSPLHF,TGCGCCCCTGTCAACCCTGGAGGGTTTTCACCCCTCCACTTT
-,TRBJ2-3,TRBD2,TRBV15,CATSRALAGTDTQYF,TGTGCCACCAGCAGAGCCCTAGCGGGAACAGATACGCAGTATTTT
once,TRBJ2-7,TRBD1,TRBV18,CASSPPTGQVYEQYF,TGTGCCAGCTCACCCCCTACGGGACAGGTCTACGAGCAGTACTTC
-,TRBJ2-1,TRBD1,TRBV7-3,CASSRTPGTSGTGEYNEQFF,TGTGCCAGCAGCCGAACTCCTGGAACCTCCGGGACAGGGGAGTACAATGAGCAGTTCTTC
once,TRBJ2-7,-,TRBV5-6,CASSLGDGNSYEQYF,TGTGCCAGCAGCTTGGGTGACGGGAACTCCTACGAGCAGTACTTC
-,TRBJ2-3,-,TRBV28,CASSFSGLDTQYF,TGTGCCAGCAGTTTTTCCGGGTTGGATACGCAGTATTTT
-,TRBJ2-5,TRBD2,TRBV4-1,CASSQPEAGDQETQYF,TGCGCCAGCAGCCAACCCGAAGCGGGGGATCAAGAGACCCAGTACTTC
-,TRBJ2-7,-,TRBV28,CASSSPDSTNFYEQYF,TGTGCCAGCAGTTCCCCGGACTCGACAAATTTCTACGAGCAGTACTTC
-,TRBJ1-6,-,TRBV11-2,CASSLGAGWEENSPLHF,TGTGCCAGCAGCTTAGGGGCAGGATGGGAGGAGAATTCACCCCTCCACTTT
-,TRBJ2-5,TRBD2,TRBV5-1,CASSQETSGGWETQYF,TGCGCCAGCAGCCAGGAGACTAGCGGGGGTTGGGAGACCCAGTACTTC
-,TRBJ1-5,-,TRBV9,CASSGGDSNQPQHF,TGTGCCAGCAGCGGGGGAGATAGCAATCAGCCCCAGCATTTT
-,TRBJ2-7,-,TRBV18,CASSPPTGDLFYEQYF,TGTGCCAGCTCACCACCAACAGGAGACCTATTTTACGAGCAGTACTTC
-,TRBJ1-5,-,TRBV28,CATYRVYSNQPQHF,TGTGCCACCTACAGGGTCTATAGCAATCAGCCCCAGCATTTT
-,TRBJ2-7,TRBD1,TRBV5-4,CASSLGQGPLYEQYF,TGTGCCAGCAGCTTGGGACAGGGCCCTCTCTACGAGCAGTACTTC
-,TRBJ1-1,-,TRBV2,CASRKGPYTEAFF,TGTGCCAGCAGGAAGGGGCCCTACACTGAAGCTTTCTTT
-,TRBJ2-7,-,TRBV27,CASSLGLNYEQYF,TGTGCCAGCAGCCTAGGCCTAAACTACGAGCAGTACTTC
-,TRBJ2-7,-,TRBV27,CASSGNGQTYEQYF,TGTGCCAGCAGTGGTAACGGACAAACCTACGAGCAGTACTTC
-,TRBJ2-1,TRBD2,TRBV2,CASSEAGRGDGNEQFF,TGTGCCAGCAGTGAAGCGGGGCGGGGGGACGGCAATGAGCAGTTCTTC
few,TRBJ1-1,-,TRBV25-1,CASSEWDIWTEAFF,TGTGCCAGCAGTGAATGGGACATTTGGACTGAAGCTTTCTTT
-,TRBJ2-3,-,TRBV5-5,CASSFEGVVTQYF,TGTGCCAGCAGCTTTGAGGGAGTGGTTACGCAGTATTTT
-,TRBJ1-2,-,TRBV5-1,CASSQFTGYGYTF,TGCGCCAGCAGCCAGTTCACAGGGTATGGCTACACCTTC
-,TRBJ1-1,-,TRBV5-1,CASSLGEGVNTEAFF,TGCGCCAGCAGCTTGGGTGAGGGGGTGAACACTGAAGCTTTCTTT
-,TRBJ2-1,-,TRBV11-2,CASSSSETANNEQFF,TGTGCCAGCAGCTCGTCCGAGACAGCGAACAATGAGCAGTTCTTC
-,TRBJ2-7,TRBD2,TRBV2,CASSYSTSGGYEQYF,TGTGCCAGCAGTTACTCGACTAGCGGGGGTTACGAGCAGTACTTC
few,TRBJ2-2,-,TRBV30,CAWSEGGGHTGELFF,TGTGCCTGGAGTGAAGGGGGGGGTCACACCGGGGAGCTGTTTTTT
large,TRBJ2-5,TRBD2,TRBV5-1,CASSFAAGGPAQYF,TGCGCCAGCAGCTTCGCAGCGGGGGGGCCTGCCCAGTACTTC
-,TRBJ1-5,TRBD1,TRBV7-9,CASSSGQGTNQPQHF,TGTGCCAGCAGCTCCGGACAGGGGACCAATCAGCCCCAGCATTTT
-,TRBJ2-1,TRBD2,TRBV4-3,CASSPTSGSYNEQFF,TGCGCCAGCAGCCCGACTAGCGGCTCCTACAATGAGCAGTTCTTC
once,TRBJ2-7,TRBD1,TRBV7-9,CASSPTWTGTYEQYF,TGTGCCAGCAGCCCGACCTGGACAGGAACCTACGAGCAGTACTTC
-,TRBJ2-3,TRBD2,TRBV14,CASRPTSGGTDTQYF,TGTGCCAGCAGACCTACTAGCGGGGGCACAGATACGCAGTATTTT
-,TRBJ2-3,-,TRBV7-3,CASSLKEGSREDTQYF,TGTGCCAGCAGCTTAAAGGAGGGCTCCCGAGAAGATACGCAGTATTTT
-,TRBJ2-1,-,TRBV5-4,CASSFNPLSLMEQFF,TGTGCCAGCAGCTTCAATCCCCTCTCCCTAATGGAGCAGTTCTTC
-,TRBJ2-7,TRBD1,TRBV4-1,CASSQGGQGVYEQYF,TGCGCCAGCAGCCAAGGGGGACAGGGGGTTTACGAGCAGTACTTC